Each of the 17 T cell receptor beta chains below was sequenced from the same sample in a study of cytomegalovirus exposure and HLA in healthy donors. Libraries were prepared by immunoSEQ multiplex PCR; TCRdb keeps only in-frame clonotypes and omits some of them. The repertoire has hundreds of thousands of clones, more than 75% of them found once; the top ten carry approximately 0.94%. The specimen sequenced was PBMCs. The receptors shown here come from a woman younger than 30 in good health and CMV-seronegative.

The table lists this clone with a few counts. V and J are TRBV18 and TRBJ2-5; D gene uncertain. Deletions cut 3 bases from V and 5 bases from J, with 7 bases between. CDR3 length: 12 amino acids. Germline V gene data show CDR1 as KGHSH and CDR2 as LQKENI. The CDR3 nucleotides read TGTGCCAGCTCACCGTCGGGTGAGACCCAGTACTTC. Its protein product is CASSPSGETQYF. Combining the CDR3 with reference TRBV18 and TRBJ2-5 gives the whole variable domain NAGVMQNPRHLVRRRGQEARLRCSPMKGHSHVYWYRQLPEEGLKFMVYLQKENIIDESGMPKERFSAEFPKEGPSILRIQQVVRGDSAAYFCASSPSGETQYFGPGTRLLVL.

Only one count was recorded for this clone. Here the CDR3 DNA reads TGTGCCAGCAGCTTGTCGCCGGGACAGGGAGGGAATGAAGCTTTCTTT. It codes for CASSLSPGQGGNEAFF. V usage is TRBV7-8 and J usage is TRBJ1-1, with 9 bases lining up with TRBD1. The junction had 12 bases not matched to a gene; V was cut back by 3 bases and J by 7 bases. The CDR3 is made up of 16 amino acids. CDR1 is SGHVS and CDR2 is FQNEAQ in the germline V gene.

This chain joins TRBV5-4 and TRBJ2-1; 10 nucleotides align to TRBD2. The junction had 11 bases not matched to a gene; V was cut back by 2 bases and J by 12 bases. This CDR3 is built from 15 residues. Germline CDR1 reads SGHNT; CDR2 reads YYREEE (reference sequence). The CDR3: CASSLGILAGDSQFF. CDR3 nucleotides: TGTGCCAGCAGCTTAGGTATCCTAGCGGGAGATTCGCAGTTCTTC.

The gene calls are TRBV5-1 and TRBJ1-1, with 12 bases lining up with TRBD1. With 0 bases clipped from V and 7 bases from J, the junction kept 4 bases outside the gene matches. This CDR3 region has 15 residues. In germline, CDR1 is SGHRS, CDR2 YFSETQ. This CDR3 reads CASSLGDRGQIEAFF. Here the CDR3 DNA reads TGCGCCAGCAGCTTGGGGGACAGGGGGCAAATTGAAGCTTTCTTT.

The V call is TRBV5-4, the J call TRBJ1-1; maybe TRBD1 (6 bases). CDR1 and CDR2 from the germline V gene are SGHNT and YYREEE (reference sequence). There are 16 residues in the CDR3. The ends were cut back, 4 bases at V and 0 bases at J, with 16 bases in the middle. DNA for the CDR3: TGTGCCAGCAGCCCCGACAGGCTGAATATGAACACTGAAGCTTTCTTT. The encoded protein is CASSPDRLNMNTEAFF.

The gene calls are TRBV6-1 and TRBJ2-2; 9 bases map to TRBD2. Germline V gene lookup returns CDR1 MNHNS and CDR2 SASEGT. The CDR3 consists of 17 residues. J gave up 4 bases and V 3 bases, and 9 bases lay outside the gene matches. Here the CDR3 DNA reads TGTGCCAGCAGTGACGGAGCGGGAGGTTGGGTCACCGGGGAGCTGTTTTTT. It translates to CASSDGAGGWVTGELFF.

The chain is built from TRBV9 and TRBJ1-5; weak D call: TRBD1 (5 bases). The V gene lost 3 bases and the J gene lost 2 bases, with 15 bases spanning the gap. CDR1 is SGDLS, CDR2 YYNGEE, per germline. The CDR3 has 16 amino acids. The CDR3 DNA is TGTGCCAGCAGCGAAGGGGAGGGTCTGGGCAATCAGCCCCAGCATTTT. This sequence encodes CASSEGEGLGNQPQHF.

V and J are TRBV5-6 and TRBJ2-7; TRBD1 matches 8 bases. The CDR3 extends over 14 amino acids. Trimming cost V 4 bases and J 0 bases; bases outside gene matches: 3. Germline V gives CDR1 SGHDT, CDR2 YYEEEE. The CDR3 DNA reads TGTGCCAGCAGCCGGACAGGGATCTCCTACGAGCAGTACTTC. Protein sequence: CASSRTGISYEQYF.

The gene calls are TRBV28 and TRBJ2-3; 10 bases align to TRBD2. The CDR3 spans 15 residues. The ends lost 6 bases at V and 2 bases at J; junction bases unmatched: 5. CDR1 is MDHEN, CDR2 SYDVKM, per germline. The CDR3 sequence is CASSSLAGATDTQYF. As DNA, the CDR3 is TGTGCCAGCAGCTCTCTAGCGGGGGCCACAGATACGCAGTATTTT.

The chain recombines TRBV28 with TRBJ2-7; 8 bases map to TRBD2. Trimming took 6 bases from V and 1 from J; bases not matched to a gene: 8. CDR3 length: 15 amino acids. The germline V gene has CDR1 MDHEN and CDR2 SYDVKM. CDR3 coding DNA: TGTGCCAGCAGCCCGCGTCTAGCGGGTTCCTACGAGCAGTACTTC. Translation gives CASSPRLAGSYEQYF.

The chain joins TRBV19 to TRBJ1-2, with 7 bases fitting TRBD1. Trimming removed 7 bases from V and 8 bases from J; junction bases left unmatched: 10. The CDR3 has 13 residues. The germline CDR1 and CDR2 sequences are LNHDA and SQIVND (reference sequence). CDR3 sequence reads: CASIGEGAKGYTF. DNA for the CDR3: TGTGCCAGTATTGGAGAGGGGGCAAAAGGCTACACCTTC. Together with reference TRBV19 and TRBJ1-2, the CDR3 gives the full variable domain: DGGITQSPKYLFRKEGQNVTLSCEQNLNHDAMYWYRQDPGQGLRLIYYSQIVNDFQKGDIAEGYSVSREKKESFPLTVTSAQKNPTAFYLCASIGEGAKGYTFGSGTRLTVV.

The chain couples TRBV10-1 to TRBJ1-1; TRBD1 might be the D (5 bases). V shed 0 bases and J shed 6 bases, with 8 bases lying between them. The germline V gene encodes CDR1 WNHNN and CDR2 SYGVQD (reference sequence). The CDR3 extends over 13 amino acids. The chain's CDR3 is CASSESGAPEAFF. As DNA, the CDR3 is TGCGCCAGCAGTGAGTCAGGGGCTCCTGAAGCTTTCTTT.

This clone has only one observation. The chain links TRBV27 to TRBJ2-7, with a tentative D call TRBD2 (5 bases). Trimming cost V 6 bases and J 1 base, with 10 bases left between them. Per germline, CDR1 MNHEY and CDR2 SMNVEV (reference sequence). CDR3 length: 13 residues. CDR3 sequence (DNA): TGTGCCAGCAGGGGGAGACTTTCCTACGAGCAGTACTTC. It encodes CASRGRLSYEQYF.

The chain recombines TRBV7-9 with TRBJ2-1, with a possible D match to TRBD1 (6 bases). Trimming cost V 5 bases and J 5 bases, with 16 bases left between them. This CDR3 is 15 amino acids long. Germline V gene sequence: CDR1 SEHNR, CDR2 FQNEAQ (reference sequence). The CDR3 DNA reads TGTGCCAGCAGCGCCCTGGGGGCTAGACACAATGAGCAGTTCTTC. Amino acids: CASSALGARHNEQFF.

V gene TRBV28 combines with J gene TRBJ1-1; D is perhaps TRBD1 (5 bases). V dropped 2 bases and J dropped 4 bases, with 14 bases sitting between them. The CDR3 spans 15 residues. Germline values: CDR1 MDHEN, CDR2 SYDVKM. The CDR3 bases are TGTGCCAGCAGTTTAAGCCAGGGTCCAGCCACTGAAGCTTTCTTT. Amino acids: CASSLSQGPATEAFF. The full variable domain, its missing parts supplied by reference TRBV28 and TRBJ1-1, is DVKVTQSSRYLVKRTGEKVFLECVQDMDHENMFWYRQDPGLGLRLIYFSYDVKMKEKGDIPEGYSVSREKKERFSLILESASTNQTSMYLCASSLSQGPATEAFFGQGTRLTVV.

The CDR3 loop reads CASSQVGLGATNTEAFF. The CDR3 coding sequence is TGTGCCAGCAGCCAAGTCGGTTTAGGAGCGACGAACACTGAAGCTTTCTTT. This chain links TRBV4-2 with TRBJ1-1; no clear D. The CDR3 contains 17 residues. Per the germline V gene, CDR1 is LGHNA and CDR2 is YNFKEQ. The germline V and J ends were trimmed by 1 base and 1 base, with 16 bases remaining between them.

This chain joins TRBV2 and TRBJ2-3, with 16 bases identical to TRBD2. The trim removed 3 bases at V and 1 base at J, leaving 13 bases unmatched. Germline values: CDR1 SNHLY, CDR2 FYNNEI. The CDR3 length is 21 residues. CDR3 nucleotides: TGTGCCAGCAGTGATAGGTTCACCGGGACTAGCGGGAGGGGGGGCACAGATACGCAGTATTTT. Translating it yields CASSDRFTGTSGRGGTDTQYF.